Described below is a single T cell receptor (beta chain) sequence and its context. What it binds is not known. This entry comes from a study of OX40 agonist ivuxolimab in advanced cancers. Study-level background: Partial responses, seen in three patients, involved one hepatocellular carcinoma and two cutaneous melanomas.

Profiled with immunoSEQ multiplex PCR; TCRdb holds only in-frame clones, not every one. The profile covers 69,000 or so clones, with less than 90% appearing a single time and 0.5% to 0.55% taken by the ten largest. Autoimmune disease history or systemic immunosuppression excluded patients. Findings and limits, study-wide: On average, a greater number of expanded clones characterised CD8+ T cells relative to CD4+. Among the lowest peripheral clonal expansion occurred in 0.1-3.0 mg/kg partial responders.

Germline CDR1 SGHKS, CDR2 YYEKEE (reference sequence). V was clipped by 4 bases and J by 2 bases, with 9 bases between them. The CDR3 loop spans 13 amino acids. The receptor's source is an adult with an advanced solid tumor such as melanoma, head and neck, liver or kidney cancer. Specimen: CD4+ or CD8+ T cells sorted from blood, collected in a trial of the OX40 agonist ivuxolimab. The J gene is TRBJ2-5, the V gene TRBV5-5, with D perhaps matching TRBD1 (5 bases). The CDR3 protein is CASSRDSQETQYF. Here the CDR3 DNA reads TGTGCCAGCAGCCGCGACAGTCAAGAGACCCAGTACTTC.